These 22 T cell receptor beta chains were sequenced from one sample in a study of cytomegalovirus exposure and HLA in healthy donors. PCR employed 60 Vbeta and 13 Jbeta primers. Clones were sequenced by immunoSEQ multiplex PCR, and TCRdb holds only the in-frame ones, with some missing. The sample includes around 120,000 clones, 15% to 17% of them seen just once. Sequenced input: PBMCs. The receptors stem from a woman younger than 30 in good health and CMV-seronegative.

The CDR3 protein is CASSATGGRQPQHF. As DNA, the CDR3 is TGTGCCAGCAGCGCGACAGGGGGCAGGCAGCCCCAGCATTTT. The chain couples TRBV9 to TRBJ1-5; 10 bases are shared with TRBD1. CDR3 length: 14 amino acids. Germline CDR1 reads SGDLS; CDR2 reads YYNGEE. With 3 bases clipped from V and 7 bases from J, the junction kept 4 bases outside the gene matches.

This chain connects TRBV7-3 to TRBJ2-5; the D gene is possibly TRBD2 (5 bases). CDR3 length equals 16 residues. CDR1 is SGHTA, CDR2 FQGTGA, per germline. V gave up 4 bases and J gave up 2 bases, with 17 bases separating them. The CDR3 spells CASSSGVVGPQETQYF. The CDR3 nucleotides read TGTGCCAGCAGCTCCGGGGTCGTTGGGCCACAAGAGACCCAGTACTTC.

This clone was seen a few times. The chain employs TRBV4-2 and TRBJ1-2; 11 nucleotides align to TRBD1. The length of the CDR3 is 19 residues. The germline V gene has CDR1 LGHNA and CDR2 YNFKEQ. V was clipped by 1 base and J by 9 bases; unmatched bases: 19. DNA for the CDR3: TGTGCCAGCAGCCAAGTTTCTAGGACAGGGGGCGCCGTGGGGGTTCGCTACACCTTC. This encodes CASSQVSRTGGAVGVRYTF.

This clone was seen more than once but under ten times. The CDR3 loop is CASSLGGREALPGELFF. CDR3 DNA sequence: TGTGCCAGCAGCTTAGGCGGGCGGGAGGCTCTTCCCGGGGAGCTGTTTTTT. The chain is built from TRBV13 and TRBJ2-2; 8 bases fit TRBD2. Germline CDR1 reads PRHDT; CDR2 reads FYEKMQ (reference sequence). Germline trimming cut 0 bases from V and 6 bases from J; bases unmatched to any gene: 9. The CDR3 runs to 17 residues.

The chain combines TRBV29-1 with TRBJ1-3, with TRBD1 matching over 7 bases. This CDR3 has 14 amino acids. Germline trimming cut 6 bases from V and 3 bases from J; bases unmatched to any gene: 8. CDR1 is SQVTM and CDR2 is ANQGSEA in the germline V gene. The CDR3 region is CSVAGTEYGNTIYF. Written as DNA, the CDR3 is TGCAGCGTCGCCGGGACAGAGTATGGAAACACCATATATTTT.

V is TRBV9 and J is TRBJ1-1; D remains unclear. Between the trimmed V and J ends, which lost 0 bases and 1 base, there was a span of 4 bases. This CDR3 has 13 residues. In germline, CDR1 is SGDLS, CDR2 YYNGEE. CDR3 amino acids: CASSVAQNTEAFF. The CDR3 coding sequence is TGTGCCAGCAGCGTAGCCCAGAACACTGAAGCTTTCTTT.

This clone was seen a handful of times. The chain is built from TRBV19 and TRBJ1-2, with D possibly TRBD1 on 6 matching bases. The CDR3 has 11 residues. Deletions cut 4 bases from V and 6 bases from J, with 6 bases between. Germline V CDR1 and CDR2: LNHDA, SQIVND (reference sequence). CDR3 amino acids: CASSTGDGYTF. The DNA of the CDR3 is TGTGCCAGTAGTACAGGGGATGGCTACACCTTC.

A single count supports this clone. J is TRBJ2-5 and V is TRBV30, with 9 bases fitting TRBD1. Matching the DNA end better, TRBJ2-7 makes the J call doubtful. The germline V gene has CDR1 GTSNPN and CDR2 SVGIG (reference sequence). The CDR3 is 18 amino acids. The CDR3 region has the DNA TGTGCCTGGAGTGTAAGCCCGATTGGGACAGGGACTTACTACGAGCAGTACTTC. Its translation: CAWSVSPIGTGTYYEQYF.

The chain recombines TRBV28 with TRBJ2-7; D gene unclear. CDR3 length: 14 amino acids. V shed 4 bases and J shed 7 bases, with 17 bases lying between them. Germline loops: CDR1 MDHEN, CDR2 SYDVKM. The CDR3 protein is CASSSLVGSSEQYF. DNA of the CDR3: TGTGCCAGCAGTTCCCTCGTGGGCAGCTCTGAGCAGTACTTC.

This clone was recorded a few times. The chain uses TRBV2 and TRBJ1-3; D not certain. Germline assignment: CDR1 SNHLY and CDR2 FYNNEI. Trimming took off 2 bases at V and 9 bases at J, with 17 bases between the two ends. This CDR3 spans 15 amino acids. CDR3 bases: TGTGCCAGCAGTGAACCCGGTCTCCTTAGAGGCACCATATATTTT. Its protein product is CASSEPGLLRGTIYF.

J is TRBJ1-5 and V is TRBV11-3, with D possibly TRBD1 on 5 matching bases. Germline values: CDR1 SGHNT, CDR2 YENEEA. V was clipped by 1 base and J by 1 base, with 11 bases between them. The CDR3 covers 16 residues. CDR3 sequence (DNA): TGTGCCAGCAGCTTAGGGGTAGGGGTAAGCAATCAGCCCCAGCATTTT. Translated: CASSLGVGVSNQPQHF.

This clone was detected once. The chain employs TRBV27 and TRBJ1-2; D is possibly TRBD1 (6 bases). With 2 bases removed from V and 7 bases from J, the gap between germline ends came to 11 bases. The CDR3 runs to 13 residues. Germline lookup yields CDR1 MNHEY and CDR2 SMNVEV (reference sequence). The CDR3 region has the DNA TGTGCCAGCAGTTTAAGCTCAGGGGCTGGCTACACCTTC. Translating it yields CASSLSSGAGYTF.

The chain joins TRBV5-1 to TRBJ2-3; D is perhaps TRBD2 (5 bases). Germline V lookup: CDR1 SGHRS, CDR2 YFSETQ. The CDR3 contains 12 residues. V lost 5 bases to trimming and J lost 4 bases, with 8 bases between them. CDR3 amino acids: CASSSGSDTQYF. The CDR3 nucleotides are TGCGCCAGCAGTTCGGGGTCAGATACGCAGTATTTT.

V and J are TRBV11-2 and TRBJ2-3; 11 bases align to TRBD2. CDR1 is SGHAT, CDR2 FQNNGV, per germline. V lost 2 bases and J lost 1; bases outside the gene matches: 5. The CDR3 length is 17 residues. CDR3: CASSLIGSGGGTDTQYF. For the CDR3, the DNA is TGTGCCAGCAGCTTAATCGGTAGCGGGGGGGGCACAGATACGCAGTATTTT.

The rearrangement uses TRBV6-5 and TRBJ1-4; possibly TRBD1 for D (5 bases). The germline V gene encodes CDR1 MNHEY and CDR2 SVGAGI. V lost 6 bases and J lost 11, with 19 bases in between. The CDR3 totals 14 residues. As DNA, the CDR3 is TGTGCCAGCAGAAGGGGCCAGGGTGCTGTCAAACTGTTTTTT. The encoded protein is CASRRGQGAVKLFF.

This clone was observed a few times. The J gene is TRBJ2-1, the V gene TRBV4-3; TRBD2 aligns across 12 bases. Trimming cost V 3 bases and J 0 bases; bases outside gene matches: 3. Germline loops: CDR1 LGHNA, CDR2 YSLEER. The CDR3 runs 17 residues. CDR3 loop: CASSHRLAGDSYNEQFF. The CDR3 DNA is TGCGCCAGCAGCCACCGACTAGCGGGGGACTCCTACAATGAGCAGTTCTTC.

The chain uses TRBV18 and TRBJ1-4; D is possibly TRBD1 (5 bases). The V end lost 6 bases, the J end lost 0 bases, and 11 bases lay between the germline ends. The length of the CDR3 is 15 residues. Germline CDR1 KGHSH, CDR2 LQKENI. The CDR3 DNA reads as TGTGCCAGCTCTTATTCACAGGCAACTAATGAAAAACTGTTTTTT. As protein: CASSYSQATNEKLFF.

This chain's CDR3 is CASSLSEVLLYEQYF. Here the CDR3 DNA reads TGTGCCAGCAGTTTATCAGAGGTCTTACTCTACGAGCAGTACTTC. J is TRBJ2-7 and V is TRBV28; D gene ambiguous. Germline CDR1 and CDR2: MDHEN and SYDVKM. This CDR3 comprises 15 residues. The V gene lost 1 base and the J gene lost 3 bases, with 13 bases spanning the gap.

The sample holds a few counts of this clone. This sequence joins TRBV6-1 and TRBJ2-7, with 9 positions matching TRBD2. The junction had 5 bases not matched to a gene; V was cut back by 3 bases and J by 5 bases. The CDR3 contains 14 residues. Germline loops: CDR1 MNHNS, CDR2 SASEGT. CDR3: CASSDVGLANEQYF. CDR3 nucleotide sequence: TGTGCCAGCAGTGACGTGGGACTAGCAAACGAGCAGTACTTC.

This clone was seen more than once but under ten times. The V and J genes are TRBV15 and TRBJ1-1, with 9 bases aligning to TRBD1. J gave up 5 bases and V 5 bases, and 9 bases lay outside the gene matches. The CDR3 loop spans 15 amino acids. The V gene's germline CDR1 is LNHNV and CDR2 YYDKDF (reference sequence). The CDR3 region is CATSLDRGEWTEAFF. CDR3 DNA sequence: TGTGCCACCAGCCTGGACAGGGGTGAGTGGACTGAAGCTTTCTTT.

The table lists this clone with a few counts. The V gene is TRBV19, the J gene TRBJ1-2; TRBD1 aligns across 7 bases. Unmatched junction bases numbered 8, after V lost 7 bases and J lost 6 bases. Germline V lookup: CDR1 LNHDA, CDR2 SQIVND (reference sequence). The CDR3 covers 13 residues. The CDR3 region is CASNFQGENGYTF. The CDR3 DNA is TGTGCCAGTAACTTTCAGGGGGAGAATGGCTACACCTTC.

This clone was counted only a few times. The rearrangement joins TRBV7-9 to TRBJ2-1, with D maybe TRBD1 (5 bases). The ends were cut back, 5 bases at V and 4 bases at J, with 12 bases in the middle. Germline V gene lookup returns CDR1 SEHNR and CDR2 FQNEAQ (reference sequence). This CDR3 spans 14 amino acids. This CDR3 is CASSTDREYNEQFF. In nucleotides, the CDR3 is TGTGCCAGCAGCACAGACAGAGAGTACAATGAGCAGTTCTTC.